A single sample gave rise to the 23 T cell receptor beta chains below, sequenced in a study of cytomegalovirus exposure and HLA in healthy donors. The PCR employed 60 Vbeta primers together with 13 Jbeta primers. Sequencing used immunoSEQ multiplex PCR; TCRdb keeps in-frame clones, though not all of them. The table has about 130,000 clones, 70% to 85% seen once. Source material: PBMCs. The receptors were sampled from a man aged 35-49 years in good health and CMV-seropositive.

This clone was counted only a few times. The CDR3 sequence: CASSLAPENEKLFF. The CDR3 bases are TGTGCCAGCAGCTTAGCTCCCGAGAATGAAAAACTGTTTTTT. The V call is TRBV7-9, the J call TRBJ1-4; D is unclear. Germline CDR1 reads SEHNR; CDR2 reads FQNEAQ (reference sequence). Trimming pared 0 bases from V and 5 bases from J, leaving 7 bases between. The CDR3 totals 14 residues.

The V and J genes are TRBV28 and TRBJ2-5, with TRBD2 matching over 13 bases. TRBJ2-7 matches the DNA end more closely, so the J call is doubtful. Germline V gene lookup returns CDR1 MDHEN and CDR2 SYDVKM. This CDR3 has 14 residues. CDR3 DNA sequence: TGTGCCAGCAGCGGACTAGCGGGAGCCAACGAGCAGTACTTC. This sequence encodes CASSGLAGANEQYF.

The CDR3 coding sequence is TGTGCCAGCAGTTTAGGTTTGGCCTATGGCTACACCTTC. This gives the protein CASSLGLAYGYTF. The chain joins TRBV27 to TRBJ1-2; no reliable D call. The V and J ends lost 2 bases and 4 bases respectively, with 8 bases between them. CDR1 MNHEY and CDR2 SMNVEV come from the germline V gene (reference sequence). The CDR3 is 13 residues long.

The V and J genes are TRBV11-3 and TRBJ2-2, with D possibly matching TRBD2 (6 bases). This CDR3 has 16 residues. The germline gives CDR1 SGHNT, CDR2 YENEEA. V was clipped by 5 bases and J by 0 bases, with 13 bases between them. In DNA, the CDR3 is TGTGCCAGCAGCGGCGTGGGGGGAACGAACACCGGGGAGCTGTTTTTT. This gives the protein CASSGVGGTNTGELFF.

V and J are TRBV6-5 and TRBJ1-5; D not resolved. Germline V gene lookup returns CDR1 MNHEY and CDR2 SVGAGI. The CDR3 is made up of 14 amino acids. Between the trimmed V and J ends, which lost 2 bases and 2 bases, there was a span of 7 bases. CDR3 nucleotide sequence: TGTGCCAGCAGTTACGGTGAGGGCAATCAGCCCCAGCATTTT. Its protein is CASSYGEGNQPQHF.

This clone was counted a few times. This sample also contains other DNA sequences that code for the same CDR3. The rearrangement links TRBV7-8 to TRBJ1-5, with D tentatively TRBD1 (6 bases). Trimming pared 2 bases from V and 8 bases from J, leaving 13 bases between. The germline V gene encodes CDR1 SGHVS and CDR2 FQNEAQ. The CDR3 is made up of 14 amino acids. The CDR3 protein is CASSLYQGREPQHF. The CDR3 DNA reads TGTGCCAGCAGCTTATATCAGGGGAGAGAGCCCCAGCATTTT.

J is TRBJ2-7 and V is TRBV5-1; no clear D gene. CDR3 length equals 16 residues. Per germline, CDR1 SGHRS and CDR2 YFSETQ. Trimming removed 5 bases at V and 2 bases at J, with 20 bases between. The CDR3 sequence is CASSIDSTRSPYEQYF. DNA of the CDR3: TGCGCCAGCAGTATCGACTCGACGAGGAGCCCCTACGAGCAGTACTTC. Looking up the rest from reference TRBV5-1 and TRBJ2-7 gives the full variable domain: KAGVTQTPRYLIKTRGQQVTLSCSPISGHRSVSWYQQTPGQGLQFLFEYFSETQRNKGNFPGRFSGRQFSNSRSEMNVSTLELGDSALYLCASSIDSTRSPYEQYFGPGTRLTVT.

The CDR3 DNA reads TGCGCCAGCAGAAAAGCGGGAGGGCATAAATATGAGCAGTTCTTC. Translation: CASRKAGGHKYEQFF. The rearrangement uses TRBV23-1 and TRBJ2-1; 10 nucleotides match TRBD2. TRBV23-1 is an ORF, and what it does is uncertain. V lost 6 bases, J lost 8 bases, and 10 bases stayed unmatched. This CDR3 has 15 amino acids.

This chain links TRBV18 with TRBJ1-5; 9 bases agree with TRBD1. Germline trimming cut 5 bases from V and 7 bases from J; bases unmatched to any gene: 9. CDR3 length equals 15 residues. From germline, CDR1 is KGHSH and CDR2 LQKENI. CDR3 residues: CASSYRDREAQPQHF. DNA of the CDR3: TGTGCCAGCTCATATAGGGACAGGGAGGCGCAGCCCCAGCATTTT.

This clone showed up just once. This CDR3 is CASSLWSFRSPEAFF. The CDR3 bases are TGTGCCAGCAGTTTATGGAGCTTTCGGAGCCCTGAAGCTTTCTTT. The chain couples TRBV28 to TRBJ1-1, with unresolved D. This CDR3 is 15 amino acids long. Germline V gene data show CDR1 as MDHEN and CDR2 as SYDVKM. V was clipped by 0 bases and J by 6 bases, with 14 bases between them.

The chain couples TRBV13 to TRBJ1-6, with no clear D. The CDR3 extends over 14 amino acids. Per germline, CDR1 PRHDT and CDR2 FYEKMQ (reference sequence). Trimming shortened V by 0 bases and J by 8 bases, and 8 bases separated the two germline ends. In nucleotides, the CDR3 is TGTGCCAGCAGCTTAGGCCTGAGGGATTCACCCCTCCACTTT. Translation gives CASSLGLRDSPLHF.

CDR3 sequence (DNA): TGTGGCACGGGGGGTTATAGCAATCAGCCCCAGCATTTT. Translation: CGTGGYSNQPQHF. V is TRBV19 and J is TRBJ1-5, with a weak D call TRBD1 (5 bases). This CDR3 region has 13 residues. Per the germline V gene, CDR1 is LNHDA and CDR2 is SQIVND (reference sequence).

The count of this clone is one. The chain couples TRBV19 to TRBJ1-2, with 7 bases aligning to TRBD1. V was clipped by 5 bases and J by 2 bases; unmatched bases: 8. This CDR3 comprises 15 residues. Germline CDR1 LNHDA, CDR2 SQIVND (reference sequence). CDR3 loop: CASSFGGTANYGYTF. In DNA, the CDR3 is TGTGCCAGTAGTTTTGGTGGGACAGCCAACTATGGCTACACCTTC.

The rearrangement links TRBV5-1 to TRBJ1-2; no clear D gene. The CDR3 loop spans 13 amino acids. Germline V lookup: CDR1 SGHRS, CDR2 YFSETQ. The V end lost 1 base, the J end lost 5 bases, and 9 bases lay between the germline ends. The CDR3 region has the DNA TGCGCCAGCAGCTTGAACGAGAGGTATGGCTACACCTTC. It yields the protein CASSLNERYGYTF. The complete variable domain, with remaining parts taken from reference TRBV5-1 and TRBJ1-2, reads KAGVTQTPRYLIKTRGQQVTLSCSPISGHRSVSWYQQTPGQGLQFLFEYFSETQRNKGNFPGRFSGRQFSNSRSEMNVSTLELGDSALYLCASSLNERYGYTFGSGTRLTVV.

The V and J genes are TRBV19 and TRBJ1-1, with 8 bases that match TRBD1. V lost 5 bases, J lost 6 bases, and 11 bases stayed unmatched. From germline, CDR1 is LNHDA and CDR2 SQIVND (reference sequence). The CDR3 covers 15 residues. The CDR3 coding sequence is TGTGCCAGTAGTCCAGGGACAGGACTCACGGCTGAAGCTTTCTTT. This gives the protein CASSPGTGLTAEAFF.

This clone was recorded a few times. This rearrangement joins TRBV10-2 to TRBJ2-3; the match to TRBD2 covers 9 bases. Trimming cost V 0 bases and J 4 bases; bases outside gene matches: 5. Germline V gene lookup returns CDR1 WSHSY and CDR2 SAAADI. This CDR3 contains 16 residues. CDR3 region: CASSESAGGPADTQYF. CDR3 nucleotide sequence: TGCGCCAGCAGTGAGTCGGCGGGAGGGCCCGCAGATACGCAGTATTTT.

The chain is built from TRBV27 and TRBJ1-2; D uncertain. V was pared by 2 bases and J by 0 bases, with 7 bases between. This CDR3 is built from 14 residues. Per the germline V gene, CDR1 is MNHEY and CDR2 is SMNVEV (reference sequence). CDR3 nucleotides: TGTGCCAGCAGTTTAGCCAGTACTAACTATGGCTACACCTTC. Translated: CASSLASTNYGYTF.

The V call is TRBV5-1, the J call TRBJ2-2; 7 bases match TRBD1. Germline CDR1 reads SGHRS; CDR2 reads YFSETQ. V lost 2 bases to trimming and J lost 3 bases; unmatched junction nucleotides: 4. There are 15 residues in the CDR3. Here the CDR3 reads CASSFQGVHTGELFF. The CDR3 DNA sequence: TGCGCCAGCAGCTTTCAGGGGGTCCACACCGGGGAGCTGTTTTTT. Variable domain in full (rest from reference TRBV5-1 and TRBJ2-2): KAGVTQTPRYLIKTRGQQVTLSCSPISGHRSVSWYQQTPGQGLQFLFEYFSETQRNKGNFPGRFSGRQFSNSRSEMNVSTLELGDSALYLCASSFQGVHTGELFFGEGSRLTVL.

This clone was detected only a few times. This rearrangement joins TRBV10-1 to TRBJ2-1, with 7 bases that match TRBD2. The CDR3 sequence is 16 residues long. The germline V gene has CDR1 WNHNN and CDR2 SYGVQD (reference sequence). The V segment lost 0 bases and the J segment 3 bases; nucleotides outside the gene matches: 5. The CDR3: CASSESLAANYNEQFF. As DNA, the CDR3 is TGCGCCAGCAGTGAGTCTCTAGCGGCAAACTACAATGAGCAGTTCTTC.

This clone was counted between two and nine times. CDR3 residues: CASSSIEREKLFF. In nucleotides, the CDR3 is TGTGCCAGCAGTTCAATTGAGAGGGAAAAACTGTTTTTT. The chain is built from TRBV28 and TRBJ1-4; D uncertain. Trimming took off 4 bases at V and 8 bases at J, with 11 bases between the two ends. This CDR3 has 13 amino acids. The germline V gene encodes CDR1 MDHEN and CDR2 SYDVKM. Full variable domain (rest looked up from reference TRBV28 and TRBJ1-4): DVKVTQSSRYLVKRTGEKVFLECVQDMDHENMFWYRQDPGLGLRLIYFSYDVKMKEKGDIPEGYSVSREKKERFSLILESASTNQTSMYLCASSSIEREKLFFGSGTQLSVL.

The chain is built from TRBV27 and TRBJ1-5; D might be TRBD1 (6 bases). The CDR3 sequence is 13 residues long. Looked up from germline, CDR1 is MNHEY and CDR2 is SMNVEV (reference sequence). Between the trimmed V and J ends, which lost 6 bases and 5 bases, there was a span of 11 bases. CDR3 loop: CASSYRVDQPQHF. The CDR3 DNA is TGTGCCAGCAGCTACAGGGTCGATCAGCCCCAGCATTTT.

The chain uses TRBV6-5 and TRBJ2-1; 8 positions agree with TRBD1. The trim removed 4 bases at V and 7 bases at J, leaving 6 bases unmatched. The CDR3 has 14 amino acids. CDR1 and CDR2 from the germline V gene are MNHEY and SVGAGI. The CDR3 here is CASSSLDRANEQFF. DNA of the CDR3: TGTGCCAGCAGTTCATTGGACAGGGCTAATGAGCAGTTCTTC.

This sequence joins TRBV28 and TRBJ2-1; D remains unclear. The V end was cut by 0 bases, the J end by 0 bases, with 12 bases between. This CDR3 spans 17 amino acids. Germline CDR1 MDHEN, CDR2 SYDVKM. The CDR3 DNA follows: TGTGCCAGCAGTTTATGGTCGGCGGCGAGCTCCTACAATGAGCAGTTCTTC. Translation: CASSLWSAASSYNEQFF.